These 31 T cell receptor beta chains were sequenced from one sample in a study of technical replicates of blood from several donors. Assay used: immunoSEQ multiplex PCR; TCRdb lists only in-frame clones, some missing. The sample records under 90,000 clones, about 96% being singletons. Sequencing input: T cells isolated from PBMCs. All receptors derive from a human donor in good health.

The chain carries TRBV7-9 and TRBJ2-7, with a tentative D call TRBD2 (5 bases). The CDR3 covers 13 residues. Looked up from germline, CDR1 is SEHNR and CDR2 is FQNEAQ (reference sequence). Trimming removed 2 bases at V and 3 bases at J, with 8 bases between. Here the CDR3 reads CASSLPSSYEQYF. CDR3 in DNA: TGTGCCAGCAGCTTACCTAGCAGCTACGAGCAGTACTTC.

Written as DNA, the CDR3 is TGCGCCAGCAGCCAACAACGGGGACAGGGATGGACTGAAGCTTTCTTT. Translated, it gives CASSQQRGQGWTEAFF. This sequence joins TRBV4-1 and TRBJ1-1; 9 bases map to TRBD1. This CDR3 is 16 amino acids long. Germline CDR1 is MGHRA and CDR2 is YSYEKL. With V trimmed by 2 bases and J by 5 bases, 9 bases remained unmatched.

This rearrangement joins TRBV4-2 to TRBJ2-7, with 11 bases matching TRBD2. The germline V gene encodes CDR1 LGHNA and CDR2 YNFKEQ. J lost 2 bases, V lost 0 bases, and 9 bases had no gene match. The CDR3 is 18 residues long. In DNA, the CDR3 is TGTGCCAGCAGCCAAGATCTGTGGGAACTAGCGGGGGCCTACGAGCAGTACTTC. This translates into CASSQDLWELAGAYEQYF.

The chain uses TRBV11-1 and TRBJ2-5; a possible D gene is TRBD1 (6 bases). CDR3 length equals 13 residues. The ends were cut back, 5 bases at V and 4 bases at J, with 11 bases in the middle. The germline V gene encodes CDR1 SGHAT and CDR2 FQDESV (reference sequence). CDR3 region: CASSRGQSETQYF. The CDR3 DNA reads as TGTGCCAGCAGCCGAGGACAGTCAGAGACCCAGTACTTC.

The chain couples TRBV9 to TRBJ2-3; D may be TRBD2 (6 bases). The ends were cut back, 4 bases at V and 1 base at J, with 16 bases in the middle. CDR1 is SGDLS, CDR2 YYNGEE, per germline. The length of the CDR3 is 16 residues. DNA for the CDR3: TGTGCCAGCAGCCCTTTTTCGACGGGGGGCACAGATACGCAGTATTTT. Translated, it gives CASSPFSTGGTDTQYF.

J is TRBJ2-2 and V is TRBV6-5, with TRBD2 identical over 9 bases. Looked up from germline, CDR1 is MNHEY and CDR2 is SVGAGI. J lost 2 bases, V lost 7 bases, and 5 bases had no gene match. CDR3 length: 15 residues. The CDR3 coding sequence is TGTGCCAGCAAAGCTAGCGGGGTCAACACCGGGGAGCTGTTTTTT. The encoded protein is CASKASGVNTGELFF.

The CDR3 spells CASSLSPLTNYGYTF. DNA of the CDR3: TGTGCCAGCAGTCTATCACCGCTAACTAACTATGGCTACACCTTC. The chain couples TRBV28 to TRBJ1-2, with unresolved D. Per germline, CDR1 MDHEN and CDR2 SYDVKM. CDR3 length equals 15 residues. The V end lost 5 bases, the J end lost 0 bases, and 13 bases lay between the germline ends.

V is TRBV7-8 and J is TRBJ2-1, with 8 bases matching TRBD2. The CDR3 consists of 14 residues. Trimming removed 4 bases from V and 8 bases from J; junction bases left unmatched: 7. CDR1 and CDR2 from the germline V gene are SGHVS and FQNEAQ. Written as DNA, the CDR3 is TGTGCCAGCAGCTCCATTAGCGGGAACGATGAGCAGTTCTTC. As protein: CASSSISGNDEQFF.

V is TRBV7-2 and J is TRBJ2-5, with 8 nucleotides matching TRBD2. CDR3 length: 16 amino acids. J lost 7 bases, V lost 0 bases, and 10 bases had no gene match. Looked up from germline, CDR1 is SGHTA and CDR2 is FQGNSA. The CDR3 sequence: CASSLASLGAGGTQYF. DNA for the CDR3: TGTGCCAGCAGCTTAGCGTCCCTAGGGGCGGGAGGGACCCAGTACTTC.

This chain connects TRBV9 to TRBJ2-3; 10 bases line up with TRBD2. V dropped 3 bases and J dropped 4; count of bases not matched to a gene: 8. CDR1 and CDR2 from the germline V gene are SGDLS and YYNGEE. This CDR3 comprises 16 residues. The CDR3 here is CASSASQRGGPDTQYF. DNA of the CDR3: TGTGCCAGCAGCGCTTCACAGCGGGGGGGTCCAGATACGCAGTATTTT. The whole variable domain, filled in from reference TRBV9 and TRBJ2-3, reads DSGVTQTPKHLITATGQRVTLRCSPRSGDLSVYWYQQSLDQGLQFLIQYYNGEERAKGNILERFSAQQFPDLHSELNLSSLELGDSALYFCASSASQRGGPDTQYFGPGTRLTVL.

The chain links TRBV6-5 to TRBJ1-1, with D possibly TRBD1 on 5 matching bases. The V gene lost 0 bases and the J gene lost 0 bases, with 5 bases spanning the gap. CDR1 is MNHEY, CDR2 SVGAGI, per germline. The length of the CDR3 is 14 residues. The CDR3 DNA is TGTGCCAGCAGTTACTCGACAGTGAACACTGAAGCTTTCTTT. Translation: CASSYSTVNTEAFF.

The chain recombines TRBV11-2 with TRBJ2-2; no firm D call. Germline CDR1 is SGHAT and CDR2 is FQNNGV. V was cut by 6 bases and J by 5 bases, with 19 bases left in between. This CDR3 is 16 amino acids long. The CDR3, as DNA: TGTGCCAGCAGGATAACCCCCGGTGGAGAAACCGGGGAGCTGTTTTTT. Protein sequence: CASRITPGGETGELFF.

The genes are TRBV27 and TRBJ2-7; 9 bases match TRBD2. The CDR3 sequence is 15 residues long. Germline values: CDR1 MNHEY, CDR2 SMNVEV (reference sequence). V shed 3 bases, J shed 5 bases, and the junction held 8 bases outside the gene matches. CDR3 coding DNA: TGTGCCAGCAGTTTCTGGCTAGCGGGAACCAACGAGCAGTACTTC. It specifies CASSFWLAGTNEQYF.

The chain recombines TRBV5-1 with TRBJ2-3; 8 bases agree with TRBD2. Trimming took 4 bases from V and 2 from J; bases not matched to a gene: 6. The CDR3 length is 15 residues. The germline V gene has CDR1 SGHRS and CDR2 YFSETQ. The CDR3 sequence: CASSKAGDYTDTQYF. The DNA for the CDR3 is TGCGCCAGCAGCAAAGCGGGGGATTACACAGATACGCAGTATTTT.

The chain links TRBV5-6 to TRBJ2-7; the match to TRBD1 covers 7 bases. V trimming: 1 base; J trimming: 1 base; junction bases outside the gene matches: 2. Germline V CDR1 and CDR2: SGHDT, YYEEEE. CDR3 length: 14 amino acids. CDR3 sequence (DNA): TGTGCCAGCAGCTTGTCGGGACAGTCCTACGAGCAGTACTTC. This encodes CASSLSGQSYEQYF.

This chain connects TRBV6-5 to TRBJ2-7; 14 nucleotides match TRBD2. V lost 8 bases to trimming and J lost 0 bases; unmatched junction nucleotides: 0. CDR1 MNHEY and CDR2 SVGAGI come from the germline V gene. The CDR3 is 14 amino acids. The CDR3 bases are TGTGCCAGCGGACTAGCGGGAGGCTCCTACGAGCAGTACTTC. Residues: CASGLAGGSYEQYF.

The gene calls are TRBV19 and TRBJ2-3, with D unclear. The CDR3 extends over 15 amino acids. V lost 5 bases and J lost 3, with 15 bases in between. Germline V CDR1 and CDR2: LNHDA, SQIVND (reference sequence). The CDR3 DNA sequence: TGTGCCAGTAGTGAAAACCGGGTCATGACAGATACGCAGTATTTT. Amino acid sequence: CASSENRVMTDTQYF. Full variable domain (outside the CDR3, taken from reference TRBV19 and TRBJ2-3): DGGITQSPKYLFRKEGQNVTLSCEQNLNHDAMYWYRQDPGQGLRLIYYSQIVNDFQKGDIAEGYSVSREKKESFPLTVTSAQKNPTAFYLCASSENRVMTDTQYFGPGTRLTVL.

V and J are TRBV6-5 and TRBJ1-1, with 8 bases lining up with TRBD1. V dropped 4 bases and J dropped 11; count of bases not matched to a gene: 18. The CDR3 runs 16 residues. Germline lookup yields CDR1 MNHEY and CDR2 SVGAGI. The CDR3 nucleotides are TGTGCCAGCAGTTCTCGAGTAGGACAGGGATTTTCCCGGGCTTTCTTT. It yields the protein CASSSRVGQGFSRAFF.

The J gene is TRBJ2-5, the V gene TRBV11-3, with 8 bases that match TRBD1. The CDR3 covers 16 residues. CDR1 and CDR2 (germline): SGHNT, YENEEA. With 5 bases clipped from V and 2 bases from J, the junction kept 10 bases outside the gene matches. As DNA, the CDR3 is TGTGCCAGCAGCCCAGGACAGGGAGCCATACAAGAGACCCAGTACTTC. Translated, it gives CASSPGQGAIQETQYF.

The chain links TRBV7-2 to TRBJ2-3; 7 bases are shared with TRBD1. CDR3 length equals 14 residues. Trimming cost V 6 bases and J 4 bases; bases outside gene matches: 7. Germline CDR1 is SGHTA and CDR2 is FQGNSA. The CDR3 protein is CASSTDRWSDTQYF. Here the CDR3 DNA reads TGTGCCAGCAGTACGGACAGGTGGTCAGATACGCAGTATTTT.

V gene TRBV9 combines with J gene TRBJ2-1, with 9 bases identical to TRBD1. CDR1 SGDLS and CDR2 YYNGEE come from the germline V gene. V gave up 4 bases and J gave up 7 bases; unmatched junction bases: 6. The length of the CDR3 is 14 residues. CDR3 loop: CASSRTGTGNEQFF. The CDR3 nucleotides are TGTGCCAGCAGCAGAACCGGGACAGGGAATGAGCAGTTCTTC.

The rearrangement links TRBV10-2 to TRBJ2-5; D unclear. Germline V gene sequence: CDR1 WSHSY, CDR2 SAAADI. CDR3 size: 12 residues. The V end lost 4 bases, the J end lost 5 bases, and 8 bases lay between the germline ends. The CDR3 region has the DNA TGCGCCAGCAGTGCCCCCCGGGAGACCCAGTACTTC. Its translation: CASSAPRETQYF.

The chain links TRBV27 to TRBJ1-5; perhaps TRBD1 as D (5 bases). In germline, CDR1 is MNHEY, CDR2 SMNVEV (reference sequence). The CDR3 totals 17 residues. Trimming took off 2 bases at V and 2 bases at J, with 16 bases between the two ends. The CDR3 coding sequence is TGTGCCAGCAGTTTAGGCCGACAGTTCCCAGGCAATCAGCCCCAGCATTTT. Protein sequence: CASSLGRQFPGNQPQHF.

The gene calls are TRBV7-8 and TRBJ1-1; D is uncertain. Germline V gene lookup returns CDR1 SGHVS and CDR2 FQNEAQ. The V and J ends lost 3 bases and 5 bases respectively, with 13 bases between them. This CDR3 comprises 14 residues. In DNA form, the CDR3 reads TGTGCCAGCAGCTTTCCAGATGGAGTAACTGAAGCTTTCTTT. Residues: CASSFPDGVTEAFF.

The chain has TRBV10-3 and TRBJ2-1; TRBD2 aligns across 8 bases. The CDR3 contains 15 residues. Trimming removed 3 bases from V and 3 bases from J; junction bases left unmatched: 4. CDR1 is ENHRY and CDR2 is SYGVKD in the germline V gene. DNA of the CDR3: TGTGCCATCAGTGAACTAGCGGACTTCTACAATGAGCAGTTCTTC. Protein: CAISELADFYNEQFF.

The V and J genes are TRBV7-9 and TRBJ2-4, with 11 nucleotides matching TRBD2. The germline gives CDR1 SEHNR, CDR2 FQNEAQ (reference sequence). This CDR3 contains 14 residues. The V gene end was trimmed by 4 bases and the J gene end by 5 bases; junction bases not matched to a gene: 1. CDR3 sequence (DNA): TGTGCCAGCAGCTGGGGACTAGCGGAAAACATTCAGTACTTC. Translation gives CASSWGLAENIQYF.

The V call is TRBV30, the J call TRBJ2-1; D possibly corresponds to TRBD1 (6 bases). The CDR3 contains 13 residues. CDR1 and CDR2 (germline): GTSNPN, SVGIG (reference sequence). Trimming pared 5 bases from V and 5 bases from J, leaving 13 bases between. The CDR3 sequence is CAWYGTPNNEQFF. CDR3 in DNA: TGTGCCTGGTACGGGACACCGAACAATGAGCAGTTCTTC.

The rearrangement links TRBV6-5 to TRBJ2-7, with D perhaps TRBD2 (6 bases). V lost 2 bases, J lost 5 bases, and 13 bases lay in between. Per germline, CDR1 MNHEY and CDR2 SVGAGI. The CDR3 sequence is 14 residues long. The CDR3 region has the DNA TGTGCCAGCAGTTACAGGAGGGGCCCCAACGAGCAGTACTTC. Protein: CASSYRRGPNEQYF.

J is TRBJ2-7 and V is TRBV7-9; D might be TRBD2 (7 bases). The CDR3 has 18 residues. Germline loops: CDR1 SEHNR, CDR2 FQNEAQ (reference sequence). V gave up 0 bases and J gave up 4 bases, with 22 bases separating them. CDR3 sequence: CASSLAGGGTTLIYEQYF. In DNA, the CDR3 is TGTGCCAGCAGCTTAGCTGGGGGGGGCACGACCTTGATTTACGAGCAGTACTTC.

The chain recombines TRBV5-6 with TRBJ2-2; 11 positions agree with TRBD2. The CDR3 length is 17 residues. V was pared by 4 bases and J by 5 bases, with 10 bases of the junction left unmatched. Germline V lookup: CDR1 SGHDT, CDR2 YYEEEE. DNA of the CDR3: TGTGCCAGCAGCAAACTAGCGGGAGAAGGTTGGACCGGGGAGCTGTTTTTT. Its translation: CASSKLAGEGWTGELFF. Supplemented by reference TRBV5-6 and TRBJ2-2, the full variable domain reads DAGVTQSPTHLIKTRGQQVTLRCSPKSGHDTVSWYQQALGQGPQFIFQYYEEEERQRGNFPDRFSGHQFPNYSSELNVNALLLGDSALYLCASSKLAGEGWTGELFFGEGSRLTVL.

CDR3 protein: CASSEAGQDYGYTF. CDR3 in DNA: TGTGCCAGCAGTGAAGCGGGGCAGGACTATGGCTACACCTTC. The chain carries TRBV6-1 and TRBJ1-2; a weak D match, TRBD1 (5 bases). Germline V CDR1 and CDR2: MNHNS, SASEGT. The CDR3 runs 14 residues. V was trimmed by 0 bases and J by 3 bases, leaving 8 bases between them.